This TCR beta chain was profiled in a study of cytomegalovirus exposure and HLA in healthy donors. Study-level background: The 90 to 150 validation repertoires matched the 666 first-cohort repertoires in platform, a later analysis reported. Study observations and caveats: Many donors shared some public TCRs, even though most TCR sequences were rare. One later analysis, an examination of the 90 to 150 validation repertoires, found that first-cohort TCR clusters tended to co-occur in them.

Method: immunoSEQ multiplex PCR; TCRdb's copy keeps in-frame clones and lacks some. The data hold over 60,000 clones, with roughly 96% observed a single time. CDR1 and CDR2 (germline): MNHEY, SVGAGI. CDR3 length: 13 amino acids. V lost 4 bases to trimming and J lost 8 bases, with 14 bases between them. In regard to this clone: The antigen is unknown.

The sequence was obtained from a man aged 18 to 30 in good health and CMV-seronegative. The sequencing sample was made of PBMCs. The rearrangement uses TRBV6-5 and TRBJ1-1; a possible D gene is TRBD1 (6 bases). DNA of the CDR3: TGTGCCAGCAGTTCCCCGGACAGTGCGGAAGCTTTCTTT. Translated, it gives CASSSPDSAEAFF.